This T cell receptor (beta chain) stems from a study of cytomegalovirus exposure and HLA in healthy donors. Study details: Ancestry clustering placed 81% of more than 350 genotyped donors in the Caucasian-associated cluster.

Study conclusions and caveats: V segments that were indistinguishable, TRBV6-2 and TRBV6-3 among them, were omitted from analysis. Earlier results showed most TCR beta V segments being productive about 87% or about 30% of the time.

It was healthy bone marrow donors who served as donors. With respect to this clone: Antigen unknown.

CDR3 length equals 14 residues. CDR1 and CDR2 (germline): GTSNPN, SVGIG (reference sequence). V shed 8 bases and J shed 2 bases, with 18 bases lying between them. With 60 Vbeta and 13 Jbeta primers, the PCR was carried out. Profiled with immunoSEQ multiplex PCR; TCRdb holds only in-frame clones, not every one. The data show roughly 170,000 clones, 77% seen once. The sequenced material came from PBMCs. The chain is built from TRBV30 and TRBJ1-2, with D possibly TRBD1 on 6 matching bases. The clonotype comes from a young woman in good health and CMV-seronegative. In nucleotides, the CDR3 is TGTGCCCGCGCCCAGGGACACATGAACTATGGCTACACCTTC. This codes for CARAQGHMNYGYTF. The full variable domain, in which reference TRBV30 and TRBJ1-2 provide the parts outside the CDR3, is SQTIHQWPATLVQPVGSPLSLECTVEGTSNPNLYWYRQAAGRGLQLLFYSVGIGQISSEVPQNLSASRPQDRQFILSSKKLLLSDSGFYLCARAQGHMNYGYTFGSGTRLTVV.